This T cell receptor beta chain derives from a study of T-cell memory formation after mild COVID-19. Study-level information: Clusters of TCRs were largely donor specific.

TCRdb ran MiXCR on the 5' RACE reads and lists one entry per CDR3 protein. The table shows hundreds of thousands of distinct CDR3 sequences, with more than 20% occurring only once. The germline V gene encodes CDR1 SGHTA and CDR2 FQGNSA. With V trimmed by 4 bases and J by 4 bases, 5 bases remained unmatched. The CDR3 spans 15 residues. Broader study findings: Contracting CD4+ clones lay largely in CM and EM, with CD8+ ones residing in EMRA. Second-wave clones reaching peak frequency on day 37 lacked confirmed SARS-CoV-2 specificity. A second wave expanding day 15 to 37 was CD4+-biased; contracting clones were balanced.

This clonotype has a single count. Its target is not known. The sequence was collected from an adult woman who had mild COVID-19 (a few samples of this study predate the infection). Cell type and time point are not known. J is TRBJ2-5 and V is TRBV7-2, with 11 bases identical to TRBD2. The sample consisted of PBMCs or a T cell subset sorted from them (not recorded which). The CDR3 here is CASSYNSGRGETQYF. For the CDR3, the DNA is TGTGCCAGCAGCTACAATAGCGGGAGGGGAGAGACCCAGTACTTC.